A single sample is the source of the 20 T cell receptor beta chains below, sequenced in a study of shared clonotypes between healthy human individuals. Cells designated naive CD8 were CD45RO-negative and were positively selected for CCR7, with terminally differentiated effector memory CD45RA+ cells excluded. Using immunoSEQ multiplex PCR, the repertoire was profiled, and TCRdb retains in-frame clones only, with some absent. The sample lists approximately 600,000 clones; about 95% were seen once. Specimen: naive CD8+ T cells sorted from blood. Source of these receptors: a woman aged 25 to 39 in good health.

The CDR3 DNA sequence: TGTGCCAGCAGCCAGGGGGTAGTGGGGGGCGCCCCGGACGAGCAGTACTTC. Its protein is CASSQGVVGGAPDEQYF. This chain uses TRBV11-1 with TRBJ2-7; D is perhaps TRBD1 (7 bases). Per germline, CDR1 SGHAT and CDR2 FQDESV (reference sequence). V lost 5 bases and J lost 5, with 25 bases in between. The CDR3 covers 17 residues. The full variable domain, completed using reference TRBV11-1 and TRBJ2-7, is EAEVAQSPRYKITEKSQAVAFWCDPISGHATLYWYRQILGQGPELLVQFQDESVVDDSQLPKDRFSAERLKGVDSTLKIQPAELGDSAMYLCASSQGVVGGAPDEQYFGPGTRLTVT.

This chain joins TRBV7-2 and TRBJ2-5, with D perhaps being TRBD1 or TRBD2 (5 bases each). Germline V gene lookup returns CDR1 SGHTA and CDR2 FQGNSA. This CDR3 contains 13 residues. Trimming cost V 3 bases and J 4 bases, with 9 bases left between them. In nucleotides, the CDR3 is TGTGCCAGCAGCTTGGGACCGCTAGAGACCCAGTACTTC. Residues: CASSLGPLETQYF.

As for this clone: This sample also contains other DNA sequences that code for the same CDR3. The rearrangement links TRBV27 to TRBJ2-7; no firm D call. The CDR3 covers 13 residues. Germline loops: CDR1 MNHEY, CDR2 SMNVEV (reference sequence). The V end lost 3 bases, the J end lost 3 bases, and 9 bases lay between the germline ends. CDR3 protein: CASSFGPDYEQYF. The CDR3, as DNA: TGTGCCAGCAGTTTCGGGCCGGACTACGAGCAGTACTTC.

Here the CDR3 DNA reads TGCGCCAGCAGTGATGCGGGTTTGAACACTGAAGCTTTCTTT. Translated: CASSDAGLNTEAFF. The rearrangement uses TRBV10-1 and TRBJ1-1; D remains unclear. The CDR3 is made up of 14 amino acids. In germline, CDR1 is WNHNN, CDR2 SYGVQD (reference sequence). Trimming left V 3 bases short and J 0 bases short, with 8 bases between.

This clone was counted a single time. V gene TRBV11-2 combines with J gene TRBJ2-7; 12 nucleotides agree with TRBD2. Unmatched junction bases numbered 4, after V lost 6 bases and J lost 4 bases. The CDR3 is 14 residues long. From germline, CDR1 is SGHAT and CDR2 FQNNGV. Here the CDR3 DNA reads TGTGCCAGCAGTCCACTAGCGGGAGGTTACGAGCAGTACTTC. Protein: CASSPLAGGYEQYF.

The table lists this clone with a few counts. This sequence joins TRBV30 and TRBJ2-2; D perhaps matches TRBD2 (5 bases). Trimming removed 0 bases at V and 4 bases at J, with 12 bases between. This CDR3 is built from 15 residues. Germline-derived CDR1 and CDR2 are GTSNPN and SVGIG (reference sequence). This chain's CDR3 is CAWSVVGAGTGELFF. Written as DNA, the CDR3 is TGTGCCTGGAGTGTCGTGGGAGCTGGCACCGGGGAGCTGTTTTTT.

V gene TRBV11-2 combines with J gene TRBJ2-3, with 9 bases identical to TRBD2. CDR1 is SGHAT and CDR2 is FQNNGV in the germline V gene. V shed 1 base and J 2 bases; nucleotides not matched to a gene: 7. This CDR3 has 17 residues. The CDR3 sequence: CASSLAWAGGDTDTQYF. Here the CDR3 DNA reads TGTGCCAGCAGCTTAGCGTGGGCGGGAGGGGACACAGATACGCAGTATTTT. The full variable domain, with the rest looked up from reference TRBV11-2 and TRBJ2-3, is EAGVAQSPRYKIIEKRQSVAFWCNPISGHATLYWYQQILGQGPKLLIQFQNNGVVDDSQLPKDRFSAERLKGVDSTLKIQPAKLEDSAVYLCASSLAWAGGDTDTQYFGPGTRLTVL.

The rearrangement uses TRBV28 and TRBJ1-2, with unresolved D. V dropped 1 base and J dropped 4 bases, with 7 bases sitting between them. Germline V gene data show CDR1 as MDHEN and CDR2 as SYDVKM. CDR3 length: 13 residues. CDR3 sequence: CASSLSSLYGYTF. In nucleotides, the CDR3 is TGTGCCAGCAGTTTATCGTCCCTCTATGGCTACACCTTC.

The V call is TRBV5-5, the J call TRBJ2-7; D perhaps matches TRBD1 (5 bases). This CDR3 has 13 amino acids. Germline CDR1 reads SGHKS; CDR2 reads YYEKEE (reference sequence). V dropped 4 bases and J dropped 2 bases, with 10 bases sitting between them. The CDR3, as DNA: TGTGCCAGCAGCCCGACAGAGACCTACGAGCAGTACTTC. This encodes CASSPTETYEQYF. The full variable domain, completed using reference TRBV5-5 and TRBJ2-7, is DAGVTQSPTHLIKTRGQQVTLRCSPISGHKSVSWYQQVLGQGPQFIFQYYEKEERGRGNFPDRFSARQFPNYSSELNVNALLLGDSALYLCASSPTETYEQYFGPGTRLTVT.

The chain links TRBV2 to TRBJ2-1; D unclear. This CDR3 has 14 residues. Germline lookup yields CDR1 SNHLY and CDR2 FYNNEI. Trimming removed 8 bases from V and 0 bases from J, with 11 bases in between. In nucleotides, the CDR3 is TGTGCCAGCCAGTACCTGGACTCCTACAATGAGCAGTTCTTC. This encodes CASQYLDSYNEQFF.

The chain is built from TRBV7-9 and TRBJ2-7, with D perhaps TRBD1 (5 bases). V was pared by 1 base and J by 3 bases, with 10 bases between. Germline CDR1 and CDR2: SEHNR and FQNEAQ (reference sequence). CDR3 size: 14 residues. CDR3 DNA: TGTGCCAGCAGCTTAGAAGACAGACTCTACGAGCAGTACTTC. Translating it yields CASSLEDRLYEQYF.

The chain combines TRBV28 with TRBJ2-3; D is unclear. This CDR3 has 12 residues. With 2 bases removed from V and 6 bases from J, the gap between germline ends came to 6 bases. CDR1 is MDHEN and CDR2 is SYDVKM in the germline V gene. The CDR3 region has the DNA TGTGCCAGCAGTTTACTATTGGATACGCAGTATTTT. Translating gives CASSLLLDTQYF.

This sequence joins TRBV28 and TRBJ2-7, with D possibly called TRBD1 or TRBD2 (6 bases each). Germline CDR1 is MDHEN and CDR2 is SYDVKM. With 6 bases removed from V and 3 bases from J, the gap between germline ends came to 18 bases. The CDR3 is 15 amino acids. For the CDR3, the DNA is TGTGCCAGCAGCGGCTCGGGGGCGGCGAGCTACGAGCAGTACTTC. Residues: CASSGSGAASYEQYF.

The V call is TRBV27, the J call TRBJ1-2, with D perhaps TRBD1 (6 bases). V lost 7 bases to trimming and J lost 4 bases, with 13 bases between them. Germline values: CDR1 MNHEY, CDR2 SMNVEV (reference sequence). The CDR3 runs to 13 residues. The CDR3: CASMKGEAYGYTF. Written as DNA, the CDR3 is TGTGCCAGCATGAAGGGGGAAGCCTATGGCTACACCTTC.

This chain links TRBV5-6 with TRBJ2-7; perhaps TRBD2 as D (6 bases). The V end lost 4 bases, the J end lost 0 bases, and 14 bases lay between the germline ends. The CDR3 sequence is 15 residues long. Per germline, CDR1 SGHDT and CDR2 YYEEEE. In DNA, the CDR3 is TGTGCCAGCAGCGGCGGGACGGAACCCTCCTACGAGCAGTACTTC. This sequence encodes CASSGGTEPSYEQYF.

This clone was recorded only once. This sequence joins TRBV7-6 and TRBJ1-3, with a weak D call TRBD1 (6 bases). This CDR3 contains 18 residues. Deletions cut 5 bases from V and 2 bases from J, with 22 bases between. Germline V gene sequence: CDR1 SGHVS, CDR2 FNYEAQ. The CDR3 sequence: CASSGRKNREVAGNTIYF. CDR3 nucleotide sequence: TGTGCCAGCAGCGGACGAAAGAACAGGGAGGTAGCTGGAAACACCATATATTTT.

The V and J genes are TRBV4-1 and TRBJ2-1, with a possible D match to TRBD2 (5 bases). Looked up from germline, CDR1 is MGHRA and CDR2 is YSYEKL. This CDR3 contains 13 residues. V was pared by 1 base and J by 9 bases, with 10 bases between. CDR3 DNA sequence: TGCGCCAGCAGCCAAGGGGAGTTCGGTGAGCAGTTCTTC. The encoded protein is CASSQGEFGEQFF.

The rearrangement links TRBV28 to TRBJ1-5, with 8 bases fitting TRBD1. The CDR3 sequence is 14 residues long. With V trimmed by 6 bases and J by 4 bases, 5 bases remained unmatched. Germline V lookup: CDR1 MDHEN, CDR2 SYDVKM. CDR3 in amino acids: CASSRRQGNQPQHF. The CDR3 region has the DNA TGTGCCAGCAGCCGTCGACAGGGGAATCAGCCCCAGCATTTT.

In this sample, this clone turned up once. The V and J genes are TRBV28 and TRBJ1-4; tentative D call: TRBD1 (5 bases). V was clipped by 5 bases and J by 3 bases, with 16 bases between them. This CDR3 contains 16 residues. Germline CDR1 and CDR2: MDHEN and SYDVKM. The CDR3, as DNA: TGTGCCAGCAGTCGGCAGGGCTTGGCGGCTAATGAAAAACTGTTTTTT. Translation: CASSRQGLAANEKLFF. Together with reference TRBV28 and TRBJ1-4, the CDR3 gives the full variable domain: DVKVTQSSRYLVKRTGEKVFLECVQDMDHENMFWYRQDPGLGLRLIYFSYDVKMKEKGDIPEGYSVSREKKERFSLILESASTNQTSMYLCASSRQGLAANEKLFFGSGTQLSVL.

This clone was seen just once. This chain joins TRBV13 and TRBJ2-2; no definite D call. Looked up from germline, CDR1 is PRHDT and CDR2 is FYEKMQ (reference sequence). The CDR3 has 14 amino acids. The V gene lost 5 bases and the J gene lost 1 base, with 8 bases spanning the gap. CDR3 bases: TGTGCCAGCAGCCTCGGACGGAACACCGGGGAGCTGTTTTTT. It specifies CASSLGRNTGELFF.